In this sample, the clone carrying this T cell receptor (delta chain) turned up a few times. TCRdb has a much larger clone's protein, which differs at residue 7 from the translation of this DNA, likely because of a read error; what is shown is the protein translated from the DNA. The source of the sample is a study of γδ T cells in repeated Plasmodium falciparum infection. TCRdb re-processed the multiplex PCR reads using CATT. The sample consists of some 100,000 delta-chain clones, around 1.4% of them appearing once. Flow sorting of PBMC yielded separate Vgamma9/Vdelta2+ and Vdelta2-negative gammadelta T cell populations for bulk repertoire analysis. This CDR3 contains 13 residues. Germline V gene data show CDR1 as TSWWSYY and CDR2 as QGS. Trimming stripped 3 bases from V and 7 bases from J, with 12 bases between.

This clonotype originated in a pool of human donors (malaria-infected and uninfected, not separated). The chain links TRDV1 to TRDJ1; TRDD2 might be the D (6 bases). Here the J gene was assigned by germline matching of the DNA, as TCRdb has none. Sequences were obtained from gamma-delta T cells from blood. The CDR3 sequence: CALGDRSSSKLIF. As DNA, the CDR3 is TGTGCTCTTGGGGACCGGTCTTCCTCTAAACTCATCTTT.